These T cell receptor beta chains were read from a single sample in a study of T cells in pancreatic ductal adenocarcinoma. This table comes from immunoSEQ multiplex PCR, and its TCRdb copy is limited to in-frame clones, with some not included. This table has 2,000 to 2,500 clones, roughly 84% appearing once. Sequencing was done on a sample of pancreatic tumor tissue. The receptors here all came from a human donor with pancreatic ductal adenocarcinoma. The CDR3 runs from the conserved cysteine through the conserved F or W. The order of the fields is D gene, clone size, J gene, V gene, CDR3 protein, CDR3 DNA. D genes are given only for firm matches. Expanded clones get a size class; other rows say once, few or many, or leave the size out.

.	.	TRBJ2-7	TRBV18	CASSPSAYEQYF	TGTGCCAGCTCACCTAGTGCCTACGAGCAGTACTTC
.	large	TRBJ2-1	TRBV4-1	CASSQGRWYEQFF	TGCGCCAGCAGCCAAGGGAGGTGGTATGAGCAGTTCTTC
.	.	TRBJ1-2	TRBV10-3	CAISVTSGGTYGYTF	TGTGCCATCAGTGTTACTAGTGGGGGGACCTATGGCTACACCTTC
.	.	TRBJ2-3	TRBV14	CASSETGDTQYF	TGTGCCAGCAGCGAGACAGGAGATACGCAGTATTTT
.	.	TRBJ1-3	TRBV5-1	CASSRSGVNGNTIYF	TGCGCCAGCAGCCGCTCAGGGGTTAATGGAAACACCATATATTTT
TRBD2	.	TRBJ2-1	TRBV7-2	CASSSLLRSGSNEQFF	TGTGCCAGCAGCTCCCTACTCCGTAGCGGGAGCAATGAGCAGTTCTTC
TRBD2	.	TRBJ2-1	TRBV11-2	CASSPRASGSTNEQFF	TGTGCCAGCAGCCCGCGCGCTAGCGGGAGCACCAATGAGCAGTTCTTC
.	.	TRBJ2-7	TRBV6-6	CASSYSWNGGYEQYF	TGTGCCAGCAGTTACTCGTGGAACGGCGGATACGAGCAGTACTTC
.	.	TRBJ2-7	TRBV28	CASSFYYEQYF	TGTGCCAGCAGTTTTTACTACGAGCAGTACTTC
.	.	TRBJ1-2	TRBV6-6	CASSYAEEDGYTF	TGTGCCAGCAGTTATGCAGAGGAGGATGGCTACACCTTC
TRBD2	.	TRBJ2-1	TRBV11-2	CASSFSGTSVGNEQFF	TGTGCCAGCAGCTTCTCCGGGACTAGCGTCGGCAATGAGCAGTTCTTC
.	.	TRBJ2-5	TRBV7-2	CASSSVALGQETQYF	TGTGCCAGCAGCTCCGTAGCGCTGGGCCAAGAGACCCAGTACTTC
TRBD1	.	TRBJ1-3	TRBV6-5	CASRSGTGENTIYF	TGTGCCAGCAGGTCCGGGACAGGAGAAAACACCATATATTTT
.	.	TRBJ1-1	TRBV30	CAWGRENTEAFF	TGTGCCTGGGGCAGGGAGAACACTGAAGCTTTCTTT
.	.	TRBJ1-1	TRBV5-5	CASSFFSGQNTEAFF	TGTGCCAGCAGCTTTTTTTCAGGGCAGAACACTGAAGCTTTCTTT
.	few	TRBJ2-7	TRBV2	CASTESYEQYF	TGTGCCAGTACGGAGTCCTACGAGCAGTACTTC
TRBD2	once	TRBJ2-1	TRBV7-2	CASSLGLAAEQFF	TGTGCCAGCAGCTTAGGACTAGCGGCTGAGCAGTTCTTC
.	.	TRBJ1-5	TRBV15	CATSPLNQPQHF	TGTGCCACCAGCCCTCTGAATCAGCCCCAGCATTTT
.	.	TRBJ1-5	TRBV11-2	CASSSTPRVGNQPQHF	TGTGCCAGCAGTTCGACCCCCAGGGTAGGCAATCAGCCCCAGCATTTT
.	.	TRBJ2-5	TRBV28	CASSFRGWTQYF	TGTGCCAGCAGTTTCAGGGGATGGACCCAGTACTTC
TRBD2	.	TRBJ2-7	TRBV7-4	CASRHPGLEGCEQYF	TGTGCCAGCAGACACCCGGGACTAGAAGGTTGTGAGCAGTACTTC
TRBD1	.	TRBJ2-7	TRBV5-1	CASSLAGGRGREQYF	TGCGCCAGCAGCTTGGCCGGGGGCAGGGGGCGCGAGCAGTACTTC
TRBD2	.	TRBJ2-1	TRBV2	CASSGTSGRNEQFF	TGTGCCAGCAGTGGGACTAGCGGGAGGAATGAGCAGTTCTTC
TRBD1	.	TRBJ1-5	TRBV5-1	CASSATGRSNQPQHF	TGCGCCAGCAGTGCGACAGGGCGTAGCAATCAGCCCCAGCATTTT
TRBD1	.	TRBJ1-1	TRBV19	CASSTGTGGTEAFF	TGTGCCAGTAGTACCGGGACAGGGGGCACTGAAGCTTTCTTT
TRBD1	few	TRBJ2-7	TRBV10-1	CASSESVTGVDEQYF	TGCGCCAGCAGTGAGTCGGTGACAGGGGTGGACGAGCAGTACTTC
.	few	TRBJ1-5	TRBV15	CATSRNANGGQPQHF	TGTGCCACCAGCAGAAACGCAAACGGAGGTCAGCCCCAGCATTTT
.	.	TRBJ2-1	TRBV11-3	CASSFNNEQFF	TGTGCCAGCAGCTTCAACAATGAGCAGTTCTTC
.	once	TRBJ2-7	TRBV6-4	CARFRDRDCTSYEQYF	TGTGCCAGGTTCCGGGATCGGGACTGTACCTCCTACGAGCAGTACTTC
TRBD1	.	TRBJ1-4	TRBV7-3	CASSLTGTVNEKLFF	TGTGCCAGCAGCTTAACCGGGACAGTTAATGAAAAACTGTTTTTT
.	.	TRBJ2-6	TRBV28	CASSLADSPGANVLTF	TGTGCCAGCAGTTTAGCCGACAGTCCTGGGGCCAACGTCCTGACTTTC
TRBD2	once	TRBJ2-1	TRBV9	CATTREGSGGEQFF	TGTGCCACCACGCGGGAGGGCTCAGGTGGTGAGCAGTTCTTC
.	.	TRBJ2-1	TRBV5-1	CASSPGDSYNEQFF	TGCGCCAGCAGTCCGGGCGACAGCTACAATGAGCAGTTCTTC
.	.	TRBJ2-4	TRBV15	CATSSLAKNIQYF	TGTGCCACCAGCAGCCTAGCCAAAAACATTCAGTACTTC
.	.	TRBJ2-7	TRBV14	CASRNAGSGEQYF	TGTGCCAGCAGGAACGCGGGGTCAGGCGAGCAGTACTTC
TRBD2	once	TRBJ2-7	TRBV27	CASTNLAGVSSYEQYF	TGTGCCAGCACAAACCTAGCGGGGGTTAGCTCCTACGAGCAGTACTTC
TRBD1	.	TRBJ2-2	TRBV5-5	CASSFGQGVRGELFF	TGTGCCAGCAGCTTTGGACAGGGCGTTCGCGGGGAGCTGTTTTTT
.	.	TRBJ2-2	TRBV5-1	CASSFDTNTGELFF	TGCGCCAGCAGCTTCGACACGAACACCGGGGAGCTGTTTTTT
TRBD2	once	TRBJ2-1	TRBV19	CASSISGTSGRYNEQFF	TGTGCCAGTAGTATATCCGGGACTAGCGGGAGGTACAATGAGCAGTTCTTC
.	.	TRBJ2-7	TRBV27	CASSSAGGAYEQYF	TGTGCCAGCAGTTCAGCGGGCGGAGCCTACGAGCAGTACTTC
.	.	TRBJ1-5	TRBV18	CASSAGINQPQHF	TGTGCCAGCTCGGCGGGAATCAATCAGCCCCAGCATTTT
.	.	TRBJ2-1	TRBV5-4	CASSPAGRLSYYNEQFF	TGTGCCAGCAGTCCAGCAGGGCGCCTGTCGTACTACAATGAGCAGTTCTTC
.	.	TRBJ1-1	TRBV5-1	CASSFSSVNTEAFF	TGCGCCAGCAGCTTTTCCTCCGTGAACACTGAAGCTTTCTTT
.	.	TRBJ2-7	TRBV4-3	CASSQAAAVSYEQYF	TGCGCCAGCAGCCAAGCGGCGGCCGTCTCCTACGAGCAGTACTTC
.	.	TRBJ2-7	TRBV9	CASSVHVTGAYEQYF	TGTGCCAGCAGCGTACACGTAACGGGGGCCTACGAGCAGTACTTC
TRBD1	few	TRBJ2-2	TRBV5-4	CAVPIKLGTGSSNTGELFF	TGTGCCGTACCTATAAAACTAGGGACAGGGTCCTCGAACACCGGGGAGCTGTTTTTT
TRBD1	.	TRBJ2-7	TRBV28	CASSPTHPGTDSYEQYF	TGTGCCAGCAGTCCAACCCATCCCGGGACAGACTCCTACGAGCAGTACTTC
TRBD1	once	TRBJ2-3	TRBV29-1	CSVGTGIRDTQYF	TGCAGCGTTGGGACAGGGATCAGAGATACGCAGTATTTT
.	.	TRBJ2-7	TRBV5-1	CASSLVIFGAEQYF	TGCGCCAGCAGCTTGGTTATTTTCGGAGCCGAGCAGTACTTC
.	.	TRBJ1-1	TRBV6-5	CASVATWGTEAFF	TGTGCCAGCGTAGCGACTTGGGGCACTGAAGCTTTCTTT
.	.	TRBJ1-2	TRBV28	CASSSSGKGYTF	TGTGCCAGCAGTTCGTCAGGGAAGGGCTACACCTTC
TRBD1	.	TRBJ1-5	TRBV2	CASSSDRGMQPQHF	TGTGCCAGCAGTTCAGACAGGGGGATGCAGCCCCAGCATTTT